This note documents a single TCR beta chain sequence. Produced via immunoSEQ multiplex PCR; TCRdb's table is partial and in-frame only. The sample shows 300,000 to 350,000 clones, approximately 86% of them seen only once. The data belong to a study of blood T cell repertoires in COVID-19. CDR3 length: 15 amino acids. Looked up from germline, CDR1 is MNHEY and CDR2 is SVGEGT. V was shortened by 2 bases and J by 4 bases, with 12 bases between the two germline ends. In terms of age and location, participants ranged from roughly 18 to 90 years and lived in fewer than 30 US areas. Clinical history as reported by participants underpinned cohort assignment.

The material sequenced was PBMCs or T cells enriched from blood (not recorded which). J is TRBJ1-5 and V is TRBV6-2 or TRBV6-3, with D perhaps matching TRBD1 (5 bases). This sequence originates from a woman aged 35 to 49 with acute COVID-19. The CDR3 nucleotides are TGTGCCAGCAGTTACGGGGCGGTAGCAAATCAGCCCCAGCATTTT. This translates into CASSYGAVANQPQHF.